A selection of T cell receptor beta chains follows, all from one sample in a study of blood T cell repertoires in COVID-19. Libraries were prepared by immunoSEQ multiplex PCR; TCRdb keeps only in-frame clonotypes and omits some of them. This sample yields roughly 190,000 clones, of which more than 75% are seen a single time; approximately 4.5% belongs to the top ten. What was sequenced was peripheral blood. The receptors here all came from a human donor in a cohort sampled during active COVID-19. Both conserved end residues are part of each CDR3. D genes are given only for firm matches.

V	J	D	CDR3
TRBV19	TRBJ2-1	-	CASSIARPSGEYEQFF
TRBV2	TRBJ2-7	-	CARTGTPSYEQYF
TRBV11-2	TRBJ1-2	-	CAILDTFYGYTF
TRBV11-2	TRBJ2-2	TRBD1	CASSTRQGNTGELFF
TRBV7-2	TRBJ1-3	-	CASSPRGGDSGNTIYF
TRBV5-1	TRBJ2-3	-	CASSLAVGGGTDTQYF
TRBV5-1	TRBJ2-1	-	CASSLVSSRWNEQFF
TRBV3-1/TRBV3-2	TRBJ2-1	TRBD1	CASSQSGTGLQFF
TRBV19	TRBJ1-3	-	CASSIGGPGNTIYF
TRBV18	TRBJ2-4	-	CASSPPSAKNIQYF
TRBV5-1	TRBJ1-2	TRBD1	CASSPTGEDYGYTF
TRBV5-1	TRBJ2-1	-	CASSLLDNEQFF
TRBV19	TRBJ2-7	TRBD2	CASSIAPPSGSPHEQYF
TRBV5-1	TRBJ2-1	-	CASSPNSLYEQFF
TRBV7-2	TRBJ2-7	-	CASSSGDRAGSYEQYF
TRBV20-1	TRBJ1-1	-	CSASYRGSGTEAFF
TRBV25-1	TRBJ2-7	TRBD1	CASLGTDSYEQYF
TRBV27	TRBJ1-1	TRBD1	CASSPGTANTEAFF
TRBV7-8	TRBJ2-1	-	CASSLFVYRSSSYNEQFF
TRBV12-3/TRBV12-4	TRBJ1-5	-	CASSFNQPQHF
TRBV5-8	TRBJ1-4	TRBD1	CASSLPGQGMANEKLFF
TRBV18	TRBJ2-1	TRBD2	CASSPPSYPGGFF
TRBV19	TRBJ1-1	-	CASSVQGVDTEAFF
TRBV30	TRBJ2-7	-	CAWSGVGSVGEQYF
TRBV2	TRBJ1-1	TRBD1	CASSLLGTANTEAFF
TRBV30	TRBJ2-4	TRBD2	CAWSVLPSGEGIQYF
TRBV3-1/TRBV3-2	TRBJ2-5	TRBD2	CASSLRTSGGQETQYF
TRBV4-3	TRBJ1-2	-	CASSQEPGDINYGYTF
TRBV5-6	TRBJ1-3	-	CASSFQGAGNTIYF